The sequence of this TCR beta chain was determined in a study of blood T cell repertoires in COVID-19. Turning to the study itself: Material from acute and convalescent COVID-19 was sourced from the United States, Italy and Spain. T cells, B-cell-depleted T cells, or PBMCs supplied cDNA or gDNA.

Seattle patients were enrolled while actively infected and followed longitudinally. Source study methods: Counts of nucleated cells, estimated from reference gene primer amplification, were obtained. TCRdb keeps only in-frame clones here, not all; method: immunoSEQ multiplex PCR. V and J calls and clone size are as listed in that table; D and trimming were resolved from the DNA. This table holds approximately 280,000 clones, 80% to 95% found once. The receptor comes from a woman aged 30 to 39 with COVID-19, enrolled during active disease. Sequencing was carried out using peripheral blood.

The chain's CDR3 is CASSRTETNEKLFF. Written as DNA, the CDR3 is TGTGCCAGCAGCCGCACAGAGACTAATGAAAAACTGTTTTTT. V usage is TRBV6-5 and J usage is TRBJ1-4; D gene uncertain. CDR1 is MNHEY, CDR2 SVGAGI, per germline. V lost 6 bases, J lost 2 bases, and 10 bases lay in between. The CDR3 covers 14 residues.